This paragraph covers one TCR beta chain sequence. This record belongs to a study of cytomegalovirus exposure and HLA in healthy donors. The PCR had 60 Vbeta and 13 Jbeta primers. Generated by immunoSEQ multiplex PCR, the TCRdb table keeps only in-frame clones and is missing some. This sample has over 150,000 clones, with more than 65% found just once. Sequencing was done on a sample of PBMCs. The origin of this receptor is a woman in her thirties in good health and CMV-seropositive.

DNA for the CDR3: TGTGCCAGCAGCCAGGTAGGCTCCTACGAGCAGTACTTC. Its translation: CASSQVGSYEQYF. V usage is TRBV13 and J usage is TRBJ2-7; D is undetermined. In germline, CDR1 is PRHDT, CDR2 FYEKMQ (reference sequence). CDR3 length: 13 amino acids. V lost 5 bases, J lost 0 bases, and 8 bases lay in between.